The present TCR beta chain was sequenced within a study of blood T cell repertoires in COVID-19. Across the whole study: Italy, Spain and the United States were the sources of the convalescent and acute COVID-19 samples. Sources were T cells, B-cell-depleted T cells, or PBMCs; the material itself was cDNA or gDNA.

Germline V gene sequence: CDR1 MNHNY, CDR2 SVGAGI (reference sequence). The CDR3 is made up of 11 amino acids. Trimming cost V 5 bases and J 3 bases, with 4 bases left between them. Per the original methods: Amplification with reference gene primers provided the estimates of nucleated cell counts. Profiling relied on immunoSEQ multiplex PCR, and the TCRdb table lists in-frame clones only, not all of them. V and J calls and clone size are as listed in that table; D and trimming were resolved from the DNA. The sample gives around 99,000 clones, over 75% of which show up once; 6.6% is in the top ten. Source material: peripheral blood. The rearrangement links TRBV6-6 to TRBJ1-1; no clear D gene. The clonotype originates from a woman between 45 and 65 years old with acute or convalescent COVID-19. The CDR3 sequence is CASSPYTEAFF. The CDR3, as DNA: TGTGCCAGCAGTCCTTACACTGAAGCTTTCTTT.